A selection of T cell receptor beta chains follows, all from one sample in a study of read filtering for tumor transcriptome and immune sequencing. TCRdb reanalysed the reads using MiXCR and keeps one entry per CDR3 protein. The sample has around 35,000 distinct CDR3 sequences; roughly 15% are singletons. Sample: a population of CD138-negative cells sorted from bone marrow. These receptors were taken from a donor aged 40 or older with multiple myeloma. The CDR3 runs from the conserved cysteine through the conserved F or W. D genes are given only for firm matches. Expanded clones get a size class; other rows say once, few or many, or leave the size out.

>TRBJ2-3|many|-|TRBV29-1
CSVVSGGTDTQYF
TGCAGCGTTGTAAGTGGGGGCACAGATACGCAGTATTTT
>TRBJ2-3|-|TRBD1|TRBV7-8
CASSPGTGGRGGTQYF
TGTGCCAGCAGCCCCGGGACAGGGGGCAGAGGAGGTACGCAGTATTTT
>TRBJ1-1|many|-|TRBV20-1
CSARDLDRNTEAFF
TGCAGTGCTAGAGACCTAGACAGGAACACTGAAGCTTTCTTT
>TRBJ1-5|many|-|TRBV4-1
CASSQDDPGQPQHF
TGCGCCAGCAGCCAAGACGACCCGGGCCAGCCCCAGCATTTT
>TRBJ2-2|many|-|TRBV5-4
CASSLHQGLNTGELFF
TGTGCCAGCAGCTTGCACCAGGGGCTGAACACCGGGGAGCTGTTTTTT
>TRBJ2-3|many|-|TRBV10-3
CAISEGNTQYF
TGTGCCATCAGTGAGGGAAATACGCAGTATTTT
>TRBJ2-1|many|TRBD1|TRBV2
CASSRDSHNEQFF
TGTGCCAGCAGTCGGGACAGCCACAATGAGCAGTTCTTC
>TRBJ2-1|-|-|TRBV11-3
CASSRGAGRICNEQFF
TGTGCCAGCAGCCGGGGGGCGGGTAGGATCTGCAATGAGCAGTTCTTC
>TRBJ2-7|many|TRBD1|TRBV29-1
CSVSRTGGYEQYF
TGCAGCGTTTCCCGGACAGGGGGCTACGAGCAGTACTTC
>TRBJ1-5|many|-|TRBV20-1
CSARELNQPQHF
TGCAGTGCTAGAGAGTTGAACCAGCCCCAGCATTTT
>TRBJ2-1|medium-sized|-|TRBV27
CASSPRLKASPYNEQFF
TGTGCCAGCAGTCCGCGGTTGAAGGCGTCCCCCTACAATGAGCAGTTCTTC
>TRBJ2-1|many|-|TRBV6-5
CASSYSSGSNHNEQFF
TGTGCCAGCAGTTACTCTTCGGGGAGTAACCACAATGAGCAGTTCTTC
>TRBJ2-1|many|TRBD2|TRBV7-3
CASSLGTSGDEQFF
TGTGCCAGCAGCTTGGGGACTAGCGGGGATGAGCAGTTCTTC
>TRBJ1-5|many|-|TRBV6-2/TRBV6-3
CASSHPQPQHF
TGTGCCAGCAGTCATCCTCAGCCCCAGCATTTT
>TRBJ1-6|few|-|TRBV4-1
CASSQDPGAYPDHNSPLHF
TGTGCCAGCAGCCAAGATCCAGGGGCCTACCCCGATCATAATTCACCCCTCCACTTT
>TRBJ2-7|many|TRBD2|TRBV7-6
CASSPGLAVSEQYF
TGTGCCAGCAGCCCGGGACTAGCGGTAAGCGAGCAGTACTTC
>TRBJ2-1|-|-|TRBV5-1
CASSSAVGLNEQFF
TGCGCCAGCAGCTCCGCAGTCGGGCTCAATGAGCAGTTCTTC
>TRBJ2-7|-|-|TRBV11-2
CASSLLFYEQYF
TGTGCCAGCAGCTTACTGTTCTACGAGCAGTACTTC
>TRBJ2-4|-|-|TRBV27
CASSQGVLLAKNIQYF
TGTGCCAGCAGCCAGGGAGTCCTTCTAGCCAAAAACATTCAGTACTTC
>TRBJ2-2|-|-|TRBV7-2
CASTRSVTNTGELFF
TGTGCCAGCACAAGAAGCGTAACAAACACCGGGGAGCTGTTTTTT
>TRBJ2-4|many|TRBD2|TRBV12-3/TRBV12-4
CASSLVGTSGIRAKNIQYF
TGTGCCAGCAGTTTGGTGGGGACTAGCGGGATTCGGGCCAAAAACATTCAGTACTTC
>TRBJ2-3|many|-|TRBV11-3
CASSTGSLQYF
TGTGCCAGCAGCACAGGATCACTGCAGTATTTT
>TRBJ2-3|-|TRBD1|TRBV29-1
CSVVTGGTDTQYF
TGCAGCGTTGTGACAGGGGGGACAGATACGCAGTATTTT
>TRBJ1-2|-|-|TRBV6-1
CASSERTHSYTF
TGTGCCAGCAGTGAAAGGACCCACAGCTACACCTTC
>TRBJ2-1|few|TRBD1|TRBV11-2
CASSFGTGGRYNEQFF
TGTGCCAGCAGCTTTGGGACAGGGGGCCGGTACAATGAGCAGTTCTTC
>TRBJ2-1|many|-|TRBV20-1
CSARKGLPYNEQFF
TGCAGTGCTAGAAAGGGACTCCCTTACAATGAGCAGTTCTTC
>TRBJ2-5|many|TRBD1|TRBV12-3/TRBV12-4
CASSWGQGETQYF
TGTGCCAGCAGTTGGGGACAGGGGGAGACCCAGTACTTC
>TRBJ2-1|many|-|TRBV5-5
CASSLVGQPYNEQFF
TGTGCCAGCAGCTTGGTCGGCCAGCCCTACAATGAGCAGTTCTTC
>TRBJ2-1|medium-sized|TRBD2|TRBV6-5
CASSYSRGGRVSDEQFF
TGTGCCAGCAGTTACTCGAGGGGCGGGAGAGTTTCGGATGAGCAGTTCTTC
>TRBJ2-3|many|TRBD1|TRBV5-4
CASSKAGQGLSTDTQYF
TGTGCCAGCAGCAAGGCGGGACAGGGCTTGAGCACAGATACGCAGTATTTT
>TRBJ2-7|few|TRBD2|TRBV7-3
CASSFAKASAGDPLAENTYEQYF
TGTGCCAGCAGCTTCGCGAAAGCGTCGGCCGGGGACCCGCTAGCGGAAAATACCTACGAGCAGTACTTC
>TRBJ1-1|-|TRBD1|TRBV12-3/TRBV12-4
CASIDRGLKTEAFF
TGTGCCAGCATCGACAGGGGGCTGAAAACTGAAGCTTTCTTT
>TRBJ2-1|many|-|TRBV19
CASSGQGNNEQFF
TGTGCCAGTAGTGGGCAAGGAAACAATGAGCAGTTCTTC
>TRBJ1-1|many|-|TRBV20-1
CSARDYGRRAEAFF
TGCAGTGCTAGAGACTACGGTAGGAGGGCTGAAGCTTTCTTT
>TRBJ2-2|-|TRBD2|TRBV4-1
CASGFSLAGGPNTGELFF
TGCGCCAGCGGTTTTTCGCTAGCGGGAGGCCCGAACACCGGGGAGCTGTTTTTT
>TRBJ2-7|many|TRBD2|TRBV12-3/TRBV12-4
CASSSIAGAYEQYF
TGTGCCAGCAGTTCCATAGCGGGGGCCTACGAGCAGTACTTC
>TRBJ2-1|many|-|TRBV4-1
CASSQVAGPYNEQFF
TGCGCCAGCAGCCAAGTCGCAGGACCCTACAATGAGCAGTTCTTC
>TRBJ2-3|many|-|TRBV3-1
CASSPGGTDTQYF
TGTGCCAGCAGTCCAGGGGGCACAGATACGCAGTATTTT
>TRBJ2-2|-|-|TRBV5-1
CASSLGSTGAGELFF
TGCGCCAGCAGCTTGGGGTCGACAGGCGCCGGGGAGCTGTTTTTT
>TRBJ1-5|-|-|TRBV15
CATGPFGSNQPQHF
TGTGCCACAGGGCCTTTCGGGAGCAATCAGCCCCAGCATTTT
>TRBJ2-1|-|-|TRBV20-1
CSACRWESSYDEQFF
TGCAGTGCTTGCCGTTGGGAAAGCTCCTACGATGAGCAGTTCTTC
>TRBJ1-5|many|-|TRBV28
CASSFGGPYQPQHF
TGTGCCAGCAGTTTTGGAGGACCTTATCAGCCCCAGCATTTT
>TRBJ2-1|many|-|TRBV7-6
CASSLVLANEQSF
TGTGCCAGCAGCTTAGTACTCGCCAATGAGCAGTCCTTC
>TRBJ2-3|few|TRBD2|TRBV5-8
CASSSGLVETDTQYF
TGTGCCAGCAGCTCGGGACTAGTCGAGACAGATACGCAGTATTTT
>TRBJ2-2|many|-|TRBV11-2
CASSLTGQNTGELFF
TGTGCCAGCAGCTTGACCGGACAGAACACCGGGGAGCTGTTTTTT
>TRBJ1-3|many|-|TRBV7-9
CASSFGPGNTIYF
TGTGCCAGCAGCTTTGGACCCGGAAACACCATATATTTT
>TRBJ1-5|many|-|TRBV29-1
CSVEVGGNQPQHF
TGCAGCGTTGAAGTGGGGGGGAATCAGCCCCAGCATTTT
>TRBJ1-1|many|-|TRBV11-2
CASSRGTEAFF
TGTGCCAGCAGTCGTGGCACTGAAGCTTTCTTT
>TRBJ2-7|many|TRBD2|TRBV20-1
CSARATTSGPSYEQYF
TGCAGTGCTAGGGCTACTACTAGCGGACCCTCCTACGAGCAGTACTTC
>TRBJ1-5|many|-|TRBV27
CASSPMDSWSQPQHF
TGTGCCAGCAGTCCGATGGACAGCTGGAGTCAGCCCCAGCATTTT
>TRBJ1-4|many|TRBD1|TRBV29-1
CSVLQGAAEKLFF
TGCAGCGTCCTTCAGGGGGCTGCTGAAAAACTGTTTTTT
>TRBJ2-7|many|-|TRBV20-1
CSARLASKYEQYF
TGCAGTGCTAGACTGGCTAGCAAGTACGAGCAGTACTTC
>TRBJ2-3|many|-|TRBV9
CASSVEGDSKYF
TGTGCCAGCAGCGTAGAAGGAGATTCGAAGTATTTT
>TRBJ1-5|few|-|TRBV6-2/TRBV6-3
CASSYSGGEVNQPQHF
TGTGCCAGCAGTTACTCGGGGGGGGAGGTCAATCAGCCCCAGCATTTT